This T cell receptor (beta chain) is from a study of blood T cells in healthy people across ages. Notes on the study in general: Researchers said unsorted PBMCs prevented a conclusive naive versus antigen-experienced comparison. A strong correlation between TCR beta diversity and naive T cell percentage was seen. Possibly, changes in expanded clonotypes were confounded because donor CMV status was unknown.

With respect to this clonotype: Its antigen remains unidentified.

There were healthy Caucasian individuals from Russia, aged about 6 to 100, serving as donors. Then a second PCR, running about 7 to 11 cycles, was carried out with a sample-barcoded 5' primer and a J-beta primer mix. From the 5' RACE reads, TCRdb called clonotypes with MiXCR, one entry per CDR3 protein. The table records about 1.6 million distinct CDR3 sequences, around 36% of them present only once. J gave up 9 bases and V 7 bases, and 22 bases lay outside the gene matches. This CDR3 has 19 amino acids. Per the germline V gene, CDR1 is MGHRA and CDR2 is YSYEKL. The TCR was taken from a woman aged 25-40 years in good health. The genes are TRBV4-1 and TRBJ2-1, with 12 bases lining up with TRBD2. Sequencing was carried out using blood. The CDR3 loop is CASTKNRLAGDRIRGEQFF. The CDR3 DNA sequence: TGCGCCAGCACCAAAAACCGACTAGCGGGAGATCGCATCCGGGGTGAGCAGTTCTTC.